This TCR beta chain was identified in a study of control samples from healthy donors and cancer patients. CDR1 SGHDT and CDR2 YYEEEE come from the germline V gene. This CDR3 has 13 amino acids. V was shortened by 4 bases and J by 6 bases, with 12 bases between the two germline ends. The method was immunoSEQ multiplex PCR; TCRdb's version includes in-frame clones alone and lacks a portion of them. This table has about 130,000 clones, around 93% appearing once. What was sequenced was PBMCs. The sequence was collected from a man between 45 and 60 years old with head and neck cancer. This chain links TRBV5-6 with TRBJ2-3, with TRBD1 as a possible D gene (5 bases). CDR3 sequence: CASSVRGLDTQYF. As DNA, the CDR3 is TGTGCCAGCAGCGTAAGGGGTCTGGATACGCAGTATTTT.